Included here is one T cell receptor (beta chain) sequence, with context. Its target antigen remains unknown. No quality values exist for individual bases; no much larger clone is one base distant. CDR1 KGHSH and CDR2 LQKENI are derived from the germline V gene. The CDR3, cysteine through phenylalanine, is 15 amino acids long. Here the CDR3 DNA is all that survives: 45 bases in frame from base 1. V is pared back by 4 bases and J by 8 bases, with 20 bases lying between the germline termini. This specimen comes from a study of shared clonotypes between healthy human individuals (TCRdb year 2020). Broadly, across the study: The cohort included three men and a couple of women between 18 and 49 years of age. For each donor, three plates each were used for CD4 naive and CD4 memory, two plates were used for CD8 naive, and one plate was used for CD8 memory. To estimate repertoire size and how much clonotypes are shared between individuals, the study performed deep sequencing of blood TCR repertoires from a few healthy adults. To increase sequencing depth and limit assay-specific biases, TCR repertoire library preparation and sequencing were carried out by different laboratories using diverse techniques. Between about 0.94 and 8.9 billion PBMCs per donor were obtained by leukapheresis.

The donors were healthy, HIV-negative adults who had no recently reported acute infections or vaccinations. Every donor was a Caucasian adult residing in Nashville, Tennessee, USA. CD4+ T cells were enriched by magnetic negative selection, after which naive cells were positively selected on CD45RA and the negative fraction was taken as the memory subset. Blood was obtained by leukapheresis, after which PBMCs were separated by Ficoll-Histopaque density gradient centrifugation and cryopreserved in liquid nitrogen vapor phase. Purity and quantity of every magnetically sorted T cell population were checked by analytical flow cytometry. From each sorted fraction, genomic DNA was isolated and quantified by UV absorbance on a Nanodrop 2000c. Points the paper makes about the study in general: Sampling was restricted to blood, and TCR repertoires in tissues likely differ from the TCR repertoires found in blood. Clonotypes shared by all four sorted-subset donors showed higher generation probabilities than non-shared clonotypes. When a few donors were compared, the shared fraction of clonotypes was about 5.2% for naive CD4, 3.5% to 4% for naive CD8, roughly 2.3% for memory CD4, and less than 0.45% for memory CD8. Because the study included a small number of donors, the genetic and exposure-history diversity represented was limited. Even with the large sequencing depth, rarefaction of the sorted-subset datasets indicated that sequencing was incomplete. Pairwise subsampling led to the expectation that sequencing depth would affect the degree of clonotype sharing among donors. Estimated clonotype richness was generally larger for naive than for memory subsets.

Using the deep immunoSEQ assay, multiplex PCR amplified TCR CDR3 regions from genomic DNA. Extracted genomic DNA from each cell subset was distributed evenly across all wells of several immunoSEQ 96-well plates, and each plate was treated as a replicate. For sorted subsets, 200 to 250 ng of genomic DNA, equivalent to 25,000 to 30,000 T cell genomes, went into each replicate PCR. Purified libraries were quantified with a Qubit 3.0 fluorometer, sized on a Bioanalyzer 2100, and re-quantified with the KAPA Library Quantification kit. Every immunoSEQ 96-well plate was sequenced on a separate single-read 150-cycle Illumina NextSeq 550 flow cell. The authors' pipeline ran thus. Because only junctional sequences without quality scores were contained in the immunoSEQ output, filtering matching that applied to full-length reads could not be performed. To assign V/J genes and CDR3, sequences were annotated using PyIR, a Python wrapper for IgBLAST v1.9, with IMGT germline references. Reads with weak V/J assignments (E-value above 1e-6), missing CDR3, stop codons, out-of-frame junctions, or ambiguous translated residues were removed. V3J clonotypes were defined as sequences sharing an identical inferred V gene, J gene, and CDR3 amino acid sequence. To compute the percentage overlap between repertoires, the number of shared unique clonotypes was divided by the size of the smaller repertoire. RTK rarefaction, the Chao1 estimator, and Recon v2.1 estimates of unobserved clonotypes were used to assess repertoire richness. Generation probabilities were computed with OLGA for all TCRbeta clonotypes obtained by the gDNA method from several donors. TCRdb stores this immuneACCESS table with in-frame sequences only. Part of the clones is absent; in the studies checked, under half of the shortfall reflects unresolved V genes, and no reason is known for the rest. That table gives V, J and clone size, and the DNA gave D and trimming. Counted in this sample were over 2 million clones; less than 95% of them appeared once. 0.37% of the sample goes to the ten largest clones.

What was sequenced was naive CD4+ T cells from PBMCs. The cell subset or site label on this specimen signifies: CD45RA+ positively selected. The clonotype was recovered from a man between 18 and 35 years old in good health. Some clones in this sample may be carry-over from other donors' samples. In this chain, TRBV18 is recombined with TRBJ1-1; a confident D gene designation cannot be given. The sequenced DNA is TGTGCCAGCTCACGATCAGTGGACGCAGTCTCAGAAGCTTTCTTT. Its protein reads: CASSRSVDAVSEAFF.